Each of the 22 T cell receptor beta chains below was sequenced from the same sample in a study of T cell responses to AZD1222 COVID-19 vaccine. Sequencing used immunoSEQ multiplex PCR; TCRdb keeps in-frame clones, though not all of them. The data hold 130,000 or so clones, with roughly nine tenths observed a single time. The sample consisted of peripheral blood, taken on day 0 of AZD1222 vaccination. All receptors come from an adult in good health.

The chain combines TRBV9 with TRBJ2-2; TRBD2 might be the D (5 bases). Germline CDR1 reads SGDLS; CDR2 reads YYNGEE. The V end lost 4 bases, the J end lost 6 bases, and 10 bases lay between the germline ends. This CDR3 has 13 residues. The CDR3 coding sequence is TGTGCCAGCAGCCCCCCTAGCCCCGGGGAGCTGTTTTTT. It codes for CASSPPSPGELFF.

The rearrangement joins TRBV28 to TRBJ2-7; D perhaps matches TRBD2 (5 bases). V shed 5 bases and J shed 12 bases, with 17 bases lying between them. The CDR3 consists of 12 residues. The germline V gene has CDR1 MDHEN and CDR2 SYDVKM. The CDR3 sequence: CASSPRGGNAYF. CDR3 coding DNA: TGTGCCAGCAGTCCCAGAGGAGGAAACGCGTACTTC.

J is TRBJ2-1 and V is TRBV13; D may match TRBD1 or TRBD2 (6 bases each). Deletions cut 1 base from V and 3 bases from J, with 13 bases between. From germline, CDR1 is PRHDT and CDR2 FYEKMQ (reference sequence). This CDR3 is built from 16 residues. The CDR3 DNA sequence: TGTGCCAGCAGCTTAGATTGGGGGGCTAACTACAATGAGCAGTTCTTC. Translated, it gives CASSLDWGANYNEQFF.

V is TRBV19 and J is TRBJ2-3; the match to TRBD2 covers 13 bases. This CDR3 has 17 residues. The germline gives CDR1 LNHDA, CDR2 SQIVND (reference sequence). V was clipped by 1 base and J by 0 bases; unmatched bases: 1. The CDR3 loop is CASSIAGLAGSTDTQYF. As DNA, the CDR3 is TGTGCCAGTAGTATAGCGGGACTAGCGGGGAGCACAGATACGCAGTATTTT.

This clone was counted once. The CDR3 sequence is CASTQGGGRVPLHF. Written as DNA, the CDR3 is TGTGCCAGCACTCAAGGGGGGGGCCGGGTACCCCTCCACTTT. The V call is TRBV6-5, the J call TRBJ1-6; possible D gene TRBD1, 6 bases. In germline, CDR1 is MNHEY, CDR2 SVGAGI. The V and J ends lost 7 bases and 12 bases respectively, with 19 bases between them. The CDR3 has 14 residues.

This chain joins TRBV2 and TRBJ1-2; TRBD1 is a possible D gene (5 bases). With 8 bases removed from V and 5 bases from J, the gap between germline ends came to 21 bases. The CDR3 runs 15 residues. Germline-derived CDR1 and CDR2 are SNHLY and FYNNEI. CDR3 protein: CASLNRDGNRYGYTF. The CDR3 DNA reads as TGTGCCAGCCTAAACCGGGACGGAAACCGATATGGCTACACCTTC.

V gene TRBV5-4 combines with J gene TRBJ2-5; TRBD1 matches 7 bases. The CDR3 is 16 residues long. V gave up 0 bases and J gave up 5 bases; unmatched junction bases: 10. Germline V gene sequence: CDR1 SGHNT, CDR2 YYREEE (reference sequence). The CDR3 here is CASSLALTGTTETQYF. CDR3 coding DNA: TGTGCCAGCAGCTTGGCCCTGACAGGGACAACTGAGACCCAGTACTTC.

For the CDR3, the DNA is TGTGCCAGCAGCTTAACGGGACAGGGAGGCACTGAAGCTTTCTTT. Translation: CASSLTGQGGTEAFF. The genes are TRBV7-9 and TRBJ1-1, with 9 positions matching TRBD1. The ends lost 2 bases at V and 4 bases at J; junction bases unmatched: 5. Per germline, CDR1 SEHNR and CDR2 FQNEAQ (reference sequence). The CDR3 is 15 amino acids. The variable domain in full, completed from reference TRBV7-9 and TRBJ1-1, reads DTGVSQNPRHKITKRGQNVTFRCDPISEHNRLYWYRQTLGQGPEFLTYFQNEAQLEKSRLLSDRFSAERPKGSFSTLEIQRTEQGDSAMYLCASSLTGQGGTEAFFGQGTRLTVV.

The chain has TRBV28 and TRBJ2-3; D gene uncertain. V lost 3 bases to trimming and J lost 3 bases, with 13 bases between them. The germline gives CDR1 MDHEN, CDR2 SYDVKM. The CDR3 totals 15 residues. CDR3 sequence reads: CASSFLAVRTDTQYF. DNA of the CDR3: TGTGCCAGCAGTTTTTTGGCGGTACGGACAGATACGCAGTATTTT.

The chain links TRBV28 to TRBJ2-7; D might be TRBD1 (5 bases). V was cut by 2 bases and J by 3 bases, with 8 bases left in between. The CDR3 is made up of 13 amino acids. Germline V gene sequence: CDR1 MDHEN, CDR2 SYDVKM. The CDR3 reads CASSLTGRYEQYF. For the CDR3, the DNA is TGTGCCAGCAGTTTAACAGGTCGCTACGAGCAGTACTTC.

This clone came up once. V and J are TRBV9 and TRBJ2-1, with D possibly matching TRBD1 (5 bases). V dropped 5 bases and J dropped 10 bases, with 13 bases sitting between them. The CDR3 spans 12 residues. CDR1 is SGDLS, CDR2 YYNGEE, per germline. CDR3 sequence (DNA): TGTGCCAGCAGGGACCTTAAGGGGGAGCAGTTCTTC. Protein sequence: CASRDLKGEQFF.

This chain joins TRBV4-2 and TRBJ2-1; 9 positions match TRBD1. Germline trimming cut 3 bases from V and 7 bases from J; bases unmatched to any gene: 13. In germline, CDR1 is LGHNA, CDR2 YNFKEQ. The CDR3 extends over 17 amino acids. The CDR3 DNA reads TGTGCCAGCAGCCACAAAAACCGGGACAGGGCGTCTAATGAGCAGTTCTTC. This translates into CASSHKNRDRASNEQFF.

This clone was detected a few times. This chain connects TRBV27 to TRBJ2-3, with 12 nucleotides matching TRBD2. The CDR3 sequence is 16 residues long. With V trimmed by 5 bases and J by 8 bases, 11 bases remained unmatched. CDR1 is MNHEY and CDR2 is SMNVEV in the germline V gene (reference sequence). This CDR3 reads CASSPSSSGRASTQYF. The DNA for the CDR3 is TGTGCCAGCAGTCCTTCGTCTAGCGGGAGGGCTAGTACGCAGTATTTT.

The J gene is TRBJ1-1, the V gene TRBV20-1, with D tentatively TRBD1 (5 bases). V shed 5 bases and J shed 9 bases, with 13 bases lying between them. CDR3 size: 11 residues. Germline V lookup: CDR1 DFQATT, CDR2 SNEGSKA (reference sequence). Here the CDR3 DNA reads TGCAGTGCTCAACAGGTGGCAAAAGCTTTCTTT. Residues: CSAQQVAKAFF.

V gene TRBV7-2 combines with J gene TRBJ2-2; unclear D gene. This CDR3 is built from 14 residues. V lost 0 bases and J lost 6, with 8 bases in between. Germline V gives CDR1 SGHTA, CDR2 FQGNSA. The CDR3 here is CASSLARVAGELFF. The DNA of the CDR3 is TGTGCCAGCAGCTTAGCCCGGGTCGCCGGGGAGCTGTTTTTT.

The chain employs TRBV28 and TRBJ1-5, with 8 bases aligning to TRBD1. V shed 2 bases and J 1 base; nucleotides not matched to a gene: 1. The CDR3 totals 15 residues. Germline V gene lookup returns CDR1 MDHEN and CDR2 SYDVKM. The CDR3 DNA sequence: TGTGCCAGCAGTTTAGGACAGGGAAGCAATCAGCCCCAGCATTTT. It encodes CASSLGQGSNQPQHF.

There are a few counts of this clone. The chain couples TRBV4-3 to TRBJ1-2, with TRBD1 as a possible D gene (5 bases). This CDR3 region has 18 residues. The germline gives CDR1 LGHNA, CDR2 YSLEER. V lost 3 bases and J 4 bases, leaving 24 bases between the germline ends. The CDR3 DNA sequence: TGCGCCAGCAGCCACCCCAGAGCAGGGAGAAATGGGGTCTATGGCTACACCTTC. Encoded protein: CASSHPRAGRNGVYGYTF.

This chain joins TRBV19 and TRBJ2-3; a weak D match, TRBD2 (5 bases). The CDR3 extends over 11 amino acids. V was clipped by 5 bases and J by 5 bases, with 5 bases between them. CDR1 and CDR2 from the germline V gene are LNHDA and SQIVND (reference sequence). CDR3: CASSRGDTQYF. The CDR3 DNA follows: TGTGCCAGTAGTCGGGGAGATACGCAGTATTTT.

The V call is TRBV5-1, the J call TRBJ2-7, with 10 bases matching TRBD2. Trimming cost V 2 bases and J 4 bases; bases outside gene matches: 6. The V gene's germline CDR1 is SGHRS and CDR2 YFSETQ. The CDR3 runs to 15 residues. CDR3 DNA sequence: TGCGCCAGCAGCTTACATAGCGGGAGGTCATACGAGCAGTACTTC. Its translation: CASSLHSGRSYEQYF.

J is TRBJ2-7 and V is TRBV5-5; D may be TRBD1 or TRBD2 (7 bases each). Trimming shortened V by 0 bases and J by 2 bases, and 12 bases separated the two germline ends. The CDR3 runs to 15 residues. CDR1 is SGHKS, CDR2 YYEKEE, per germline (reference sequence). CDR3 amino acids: CASSLAAGGAYEQYF. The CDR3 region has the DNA TGTGCCAGCAGCTTGGCGGCAGGGGGGGCCTACGAGCAGTACTTC.

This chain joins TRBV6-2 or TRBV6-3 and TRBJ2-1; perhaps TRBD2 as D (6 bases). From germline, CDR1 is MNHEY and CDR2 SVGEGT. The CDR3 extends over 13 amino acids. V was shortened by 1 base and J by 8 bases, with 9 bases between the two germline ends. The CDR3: CASSYWGEDEQFF. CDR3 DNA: TGTGCCAGCAGTTACTGGGGGGAAGATGAGCAGTTCTTC.

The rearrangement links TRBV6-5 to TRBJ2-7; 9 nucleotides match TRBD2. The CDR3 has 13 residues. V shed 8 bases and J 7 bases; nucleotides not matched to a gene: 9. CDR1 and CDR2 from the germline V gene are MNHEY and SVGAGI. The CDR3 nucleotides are TGTGCCAGCGGCGGGGGGGACGTTCGGGAGCAGTACTTC. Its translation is CASGGGDVREQYF.